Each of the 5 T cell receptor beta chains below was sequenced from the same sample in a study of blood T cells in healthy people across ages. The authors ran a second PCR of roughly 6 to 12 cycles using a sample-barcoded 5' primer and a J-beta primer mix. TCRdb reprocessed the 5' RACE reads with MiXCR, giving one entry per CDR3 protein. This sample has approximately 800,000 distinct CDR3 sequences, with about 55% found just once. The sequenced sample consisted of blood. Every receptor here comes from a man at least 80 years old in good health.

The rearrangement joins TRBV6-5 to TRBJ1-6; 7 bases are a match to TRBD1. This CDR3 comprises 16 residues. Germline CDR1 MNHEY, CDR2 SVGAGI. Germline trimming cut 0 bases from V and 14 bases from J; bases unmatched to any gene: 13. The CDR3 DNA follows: TGTGCCAGCAGTTACTCGATCGGGACAGTAGAATCCACCCTCCACTTT. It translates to CASSYSIGTVESTLHF.

The CDR3 nucleotides are TGCAGCGTTGTAGCGGGACAGTGGTACTATGGCTACACCTTC. As protein: CSVVAGQWYYGYTF. V is TRBV29-1 and J is TRBJ1-2, with 7 bases that match TRBD1. CDR1 SQVTM and CDR2 ANQGSEA come from the germline V gene. The CDR3 covers 14 residues. The junction had 8 bases not matched to a gene; V was cut back by 4 bases and J by 3 bases.

The CDR3 DNA reads TGTGCCAGCAGCTTAGGCTCAGCAGGGCCCTACAATGAGCAGTACTTC. Translation gives CASSLGSAGPYNEQYF. The V call is TRBV7-2, the J call TRBJ2-7; TRBD1 is a possible D gene (5 bases). The length of the CDR3 is 16 residues. CDR1 SGHTA and CDR2 FQGNSA come from the germline V gene. V was shortened by 1 base and J by 7 bases, with 20 bases between the two germline ends. The full variable domain, completed using reference TRBV7-2 and TRBJ2-7, is GAGVSQSPSNKVTEKGKDVELRCDPISGHTALYWYRQSLGQGLEFLIYFQGNSAPDKSGLPSDRFSAERTGGSVSTLTIQRTQQEDSAVYLCASSLGSAGPYNEQYFGPGTRLTVT.

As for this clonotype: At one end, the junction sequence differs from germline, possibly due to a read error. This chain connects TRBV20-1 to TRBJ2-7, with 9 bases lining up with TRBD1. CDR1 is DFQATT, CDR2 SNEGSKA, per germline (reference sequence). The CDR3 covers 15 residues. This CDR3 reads CSVRAGQGTSYEQYF. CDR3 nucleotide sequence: TGCAGTGTTAGAGCGGGACAGGGTACGTCCTACGAGCAGTACTTC.

The CDR3 coding sequence is TGTGCCAGCAGCGTGGGCACGGGCACAGATACGCAGTATTTT. Protein product: CASSVGTGTDTQYF. The V call is TRBV9, the J call TRBJ2-3; no clear D gene. V was shortened by 2 bases and J by 1 base, with 8 bases between the two germline ends. Germline CDR1 SGDLS, CDR2 YYNGEE. The CDR3 runs 14 residues.